This record covers a single TCR beta chain. In its sample, this clonotype was seen a few times. The antigen this receptor binds is unknown. Within one base of it there is no much larger clone, and no base qualities were kept. V and J are truncated by 4 bases and 9 bases respectively, leaving an intervening sequence of 12 bases. Counted from cysteine to phenylalanine, this CDR3 has 12 amino acids. Only the CDR3 part of the read is kept: 36 bases, read in frame from the first base. According to the germline V gene (reference sequence), CDR1 reads LGHDT and CDR2 reads YNNKEL. In light of the paper, this sample's treatment or condition label describes: live attenuated yellow fever vaccine strain. At every blood-draw timepoint, two biological replicates of bulk PBMCs were collected. PBMCs were isolated from peripheral blood using a standard Ficoll-Paque protocol. TriZol was used to extract RNA from bulk PBMCs, from CD4 and CD8 fractions, and from dextramer-positive and dextramer-negative fractions.

The instrument was an Illumina NovaSeq 6000. TCR cDNA was synthesized by 5'RACE template switching, which introduced a universal primer site and unique molecular identifiers. Priming for cDNA synthesis came from both the TCR alpha and TCR beta constant segments. Libraries were amplified in two PCR steps, with sample barcodes and sequencing adapters added in the second step. Sequencing of the libraries was done on either Illumina HiSeq 2500 (2x100 bp) or NovaSeq (2x150 bp). On the study's bioinformatics: Demultiplexing of reads and collapsing into UMI consensus sequences were performed with MIGEC, and V(D)J alignment was carried out with MiXCR. Clonotypes responding to the vaccine were identified with edgeR on replicate PBMC samples, with the criteria of FDR below 0.01 and a log2 fold change above 5 up to day 15. CD4 or CD8 identity was assigned to each bulk clonotype according to whether the clonotype was present at higher abundance in the sequenced CD4 repertoire or the sequenced CD8 repertoire. In-frame beta chains were kept once TCRdb had trimmed the public reads at Q25 with fastp and called clones with MiXCR. Under each unique CDR3 protein, matching rows form one entry showing the most common genes and DNA. The V and J calls follow TCRdb's processing rather than the paper's. The sample table contains approximately 330,000 distinct CDR3 sequences; only one count was recorded for 4.1% of them. The ten largest make up approximately 25% of the sample.

The data derive from a study of T cells after yellow fever vaccination (dated by TCRdb to about 2019). Study-level background: Libraries from fractions with low cell numbers were prepared with the SMART-Seq v4 Ultra Low Input RNA kit. Blood was drawn at multiple timepoints before and after primary and secondary immunization, with bulk PBMC replicates and cell subsets isolated. Two healthy male donors made up the cohort, one aged 18 to 29 years and the other aged 30 to 40 years. Bulk TCR alpha and beta repertoires were sequenced longitudinally to track T-cell clones before and after primary and booster YFV17D yellow fever vaccination. Results the study describes overall, beyond this receptor: After the booster, most clones that had expanded after primary vaccination were detected again (approximately 96% of CD4 and around nine tenths of CD8), suggesting broad maintenance of memory. Computational filtering was required because FACS-sorted repertoires could contain abundant contaminating clonotypes from the bulk population. Compared with the primary T-cell response, the secondary T-cell response was weaker but faster, peaking on day 5 rather than day 15. A small share of clonotypes was detected in both CD4 and CD8 compartments, with the overlap likely arising from convergent recombination. Because the study included only a couple of donors, the extent to which the findings can be generalized is limited.

The sample was PBMCs, taken 5 days after the yellow fever booster vaccination. The receptor was derived from a man aged 18 to 30 who received the YFV17D yellow fever vaccine. The chain employs TRBV3-1 and TRBJ1-1; the D region possibly corresponds to TRBD1 (6 bases align). The CDR3 amino acid sequence is: CASSPQGGKAFF. The DNA sequence is TGTGCCAGCAGCCCCCAAGGGGGAAAAGCTTTCTTT.